This T cell receptor (beta chain) came from a study of blood T cell repertoires in COVID-19. CDR3 length equals 15 residues. The ends were cut back, 4 bases at V and 2 bases at J, with 12 bases in the middle. The V gene's germline CDR1 is SGHTA and CDR2 FQGNSA. How the authors handled the data: How many nucleated cells were present was estimated from reference gene primer amplification. This table comes from immunoSEQ multiplex PCR, and its TCRdb copy is limited to in-frame clones, with some not included. V and J calls and clone size come straight from that table; D and trimming were deduced from the DNA. The sample includes more than 85,000 clones, about nine tenths seen only once; the top ten take 1% to 1.4%.

The genes are TRBV7-2 and TRBJ1-5; weak D call: TRBD1 (6 bases). Sequenced sample: peripheral blood. The TCR sequence derives from a human donor in a cohort sampled during active COVID-19. The CDR3 sequence: CASSSGGAGNQPQHF. The DNA for the CDR3 is TGTGCCAGCAGCTCGGGGGGGGCTGGCAATCAGCCCCAGCATTTT. The full variable domain, with the rest looked up from reference TRBV7-2 and TRBJ1-5, is GAGVSQSPSNKVTEKGKDVELRCDPISGHTALYWYRQSLGQGLEFLIYFQGNSAPDKSGLPSDRFSAERTGGSVSTLTIQRTQQEDSAVYLCASSSGGAGNQPQHFGDGTRLSIL.